The subject of this entry is one TCR beta chain. Its matching antigen is unknown. The sample belongs to a study of blood T cells in healthy people across ages. Study-level points and caveats: Unknown donor CMV status possibly confounded expanded clonotype changes.

This CDR3 comprises 14 residues. Germline loops: CDR1 LNHNV, CDR2 YYDKDF (reference sequence). The V end lost 7 bases, the J end lost 2 bases, and 9 bases lay between the germline ends. Through a sample-barcoded 5' primer and a J-beta primer mix, a second PCR was run for roughly 7 to 11 cycles. MiXCR, applied by TCRdb to the 5' RACE reads, yields one record per CDR3 protein. The sample contains 1,100,000 or so distinct CDR3 sequences, 45% of which appear only once. The sequenced sample was blood. The chain recombines TRBV15 with TRBJ2-6, with D possibly being TRBD1 or TRBD2 (5 bases each). This clonotype was obtained from a woman aged 60-75 years in good health. This CDR3 reads CATTVGAGANVLTF. CDR3 nucleotides: TGTGCCACCACCGTGGGGGCTGGGGCCAACGTCCTGACTTTC.